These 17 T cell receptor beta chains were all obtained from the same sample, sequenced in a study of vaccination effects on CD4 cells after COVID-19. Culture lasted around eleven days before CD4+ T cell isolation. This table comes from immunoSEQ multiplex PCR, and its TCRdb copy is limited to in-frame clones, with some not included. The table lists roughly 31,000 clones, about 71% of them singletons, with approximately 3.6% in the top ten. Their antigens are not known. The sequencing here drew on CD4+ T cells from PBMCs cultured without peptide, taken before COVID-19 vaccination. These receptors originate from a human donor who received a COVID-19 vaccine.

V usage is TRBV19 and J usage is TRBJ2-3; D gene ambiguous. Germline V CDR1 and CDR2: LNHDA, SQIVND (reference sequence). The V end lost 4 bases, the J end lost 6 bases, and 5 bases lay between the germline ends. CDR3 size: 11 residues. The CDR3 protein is CASSRWDTQYF. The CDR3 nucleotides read TGTGCCAGTAGTAGGTGGGATACGCAGTATTTT.

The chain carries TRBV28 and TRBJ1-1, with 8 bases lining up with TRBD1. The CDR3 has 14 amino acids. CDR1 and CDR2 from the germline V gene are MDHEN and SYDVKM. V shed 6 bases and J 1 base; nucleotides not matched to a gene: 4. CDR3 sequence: CASSSGGPNTEAFF. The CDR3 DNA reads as TGTGCCAGCAGCTCAGGGGGCCCGAACACTGAAGCTTTCTTT.

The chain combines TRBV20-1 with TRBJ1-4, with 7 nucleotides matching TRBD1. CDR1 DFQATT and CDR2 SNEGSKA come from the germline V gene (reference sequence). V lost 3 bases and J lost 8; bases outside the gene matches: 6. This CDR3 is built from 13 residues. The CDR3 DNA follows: TGCAGTGCTAGTGAAGGGGGCCGGGAAAAACTGTTTTTT. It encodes CSASEGGREKLFF.

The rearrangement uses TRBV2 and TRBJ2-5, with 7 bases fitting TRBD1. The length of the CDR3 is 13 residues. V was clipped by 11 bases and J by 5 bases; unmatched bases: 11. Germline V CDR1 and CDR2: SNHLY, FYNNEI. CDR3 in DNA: TGTGCCTCCTGTCGGGCCAGGGGGGAGACCCAGTACTTC. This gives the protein CASCRARGETQYF.

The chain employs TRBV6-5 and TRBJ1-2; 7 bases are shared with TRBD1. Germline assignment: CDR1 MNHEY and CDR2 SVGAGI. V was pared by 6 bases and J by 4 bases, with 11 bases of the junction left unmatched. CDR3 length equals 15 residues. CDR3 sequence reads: CASSRTGDRGYGYTF. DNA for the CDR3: TGTGCCAGCAGCCGTACAGGGGACCGGGGCTATGGCTACACCTTC.

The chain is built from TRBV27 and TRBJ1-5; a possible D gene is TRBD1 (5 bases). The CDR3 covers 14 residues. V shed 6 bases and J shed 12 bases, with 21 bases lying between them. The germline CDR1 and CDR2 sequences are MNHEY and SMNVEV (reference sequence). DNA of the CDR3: TGTGCCAGCAGAGCTGGGGACGGCCTAGGGCTCCAGCATTTT. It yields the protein CASRAGDGLGLQHF.

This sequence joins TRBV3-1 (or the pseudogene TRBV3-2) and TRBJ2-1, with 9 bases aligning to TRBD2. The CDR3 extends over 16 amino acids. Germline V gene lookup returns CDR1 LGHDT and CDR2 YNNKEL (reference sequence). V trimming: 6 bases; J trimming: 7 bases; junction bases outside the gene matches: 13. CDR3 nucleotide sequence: TGTGCCAGCAGGGAAAGACGGCCTAGCGGGGTTAATGAGCAGTTCTTC. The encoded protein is CASRERRPSGVNEQFF.

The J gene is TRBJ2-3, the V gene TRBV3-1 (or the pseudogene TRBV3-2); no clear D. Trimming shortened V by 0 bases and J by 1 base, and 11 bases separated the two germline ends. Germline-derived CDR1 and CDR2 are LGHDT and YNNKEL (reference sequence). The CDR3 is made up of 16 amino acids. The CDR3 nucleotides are TGTGCCAGCAGCCAAGACTTAGGAAGTCGCACAGATACGCAGTATTTT. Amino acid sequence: CASSQDLGSRTDTQYF.

CDR3 bases: TGTGCCAGCAGTCGGGGGGGGTTTACCTACAATGAGCAGTTCTTC. Encoded protein: CASSRGGFTYNEQFF. The rearrangement uses TRBV2 and TRBJ2-1; 8 bases line up with TRBD2. Germline CDR1 is SNHLY and CDR2 is FYNNEI. CDR3 size: 15 residues. Trimming removed 5 bases from V and 2 bases from J; junction bases left unmatched: 5.

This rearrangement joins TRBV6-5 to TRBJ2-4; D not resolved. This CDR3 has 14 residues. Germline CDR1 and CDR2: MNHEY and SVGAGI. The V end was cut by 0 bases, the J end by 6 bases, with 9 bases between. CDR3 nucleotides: TGTGCCAGCAGTTACTCGGATATGAGAAACATTCAGTACTTC. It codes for CASSYSDMRNIQYF.

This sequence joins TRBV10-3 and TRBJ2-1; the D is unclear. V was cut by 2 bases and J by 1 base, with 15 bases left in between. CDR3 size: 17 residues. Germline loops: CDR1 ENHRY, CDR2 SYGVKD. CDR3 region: CAISEMVLDLSYNEQFF. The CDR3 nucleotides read TGTGCCATCAGTGAGATGGTTCTAGACCTATCCTACAATGAGCAGTTCTTC.

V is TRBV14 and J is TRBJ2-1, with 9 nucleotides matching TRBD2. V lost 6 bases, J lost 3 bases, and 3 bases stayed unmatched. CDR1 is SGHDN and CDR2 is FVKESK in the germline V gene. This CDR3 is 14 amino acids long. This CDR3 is CASRGTSFYNEQFF. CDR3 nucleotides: TGTGCCAGCAGAGGGACTAGCTTCTACAATGAGCAGTTCTTC.

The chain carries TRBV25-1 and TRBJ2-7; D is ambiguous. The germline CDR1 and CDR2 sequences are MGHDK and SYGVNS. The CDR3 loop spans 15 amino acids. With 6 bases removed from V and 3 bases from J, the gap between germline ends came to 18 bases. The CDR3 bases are TGTGCCAGCAGCCTAACCGGGCTCACCGGCTACGAGCAGTACTTC. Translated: CASSLTGLTGYEQYF.

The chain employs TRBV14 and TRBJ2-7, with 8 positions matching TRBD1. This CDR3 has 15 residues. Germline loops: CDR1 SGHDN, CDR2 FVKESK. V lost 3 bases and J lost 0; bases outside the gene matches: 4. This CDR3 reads CASSHSTGASYEQYF. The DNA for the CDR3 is TGTGCCAGCAGCCACTCGACAGGGGCCTCCTACGAGCAGTACTTC.

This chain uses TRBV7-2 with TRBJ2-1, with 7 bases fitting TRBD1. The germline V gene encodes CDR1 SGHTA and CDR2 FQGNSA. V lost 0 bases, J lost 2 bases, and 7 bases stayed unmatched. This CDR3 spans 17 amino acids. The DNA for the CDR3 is TGTGCCAGCAGCTTAGCGGTTTTGACAGGGACCTACAATGAGCAGTTCTTC. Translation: CASSLAVLTGTYNEQFF.

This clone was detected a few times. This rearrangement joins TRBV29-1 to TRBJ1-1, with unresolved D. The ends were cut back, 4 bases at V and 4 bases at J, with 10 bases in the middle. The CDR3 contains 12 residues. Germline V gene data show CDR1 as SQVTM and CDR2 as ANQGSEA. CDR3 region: CSVVVVATEAFF. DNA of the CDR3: TGCAGCGTTGTAGTCGTGGCCACTGAAGCTTTCTTT. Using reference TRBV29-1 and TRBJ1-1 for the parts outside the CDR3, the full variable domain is SAVISQKPSRDICQRGTSLTIQCQVDSQVTMMFWYRQQPGQSLTLIATANQGSEATYESGFVIDKFPISRPNLTFSTLTVSNMSPEDSSIYLCSVVVVATEAFFGQGTRLTVV.

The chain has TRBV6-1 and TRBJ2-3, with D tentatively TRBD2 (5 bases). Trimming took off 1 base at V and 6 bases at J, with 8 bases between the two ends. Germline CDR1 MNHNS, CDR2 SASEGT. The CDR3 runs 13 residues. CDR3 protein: CASSEVRRDTQYF. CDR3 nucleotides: TGTGCCAGCAGTGAAGTGAGGAGGGATACGCAGTATTTT.